These T cell receptor beta chains were read from a single sample in a study of cytotoxic CD8 clonotypes in ibrutinib-treated CLL. Generated by immunoSEQ multiplex PCR, the TCRdb table keeps only in-frame clones and is missing some. The sample lists some 92,000 clones, roughly 80% occurring once. The sample consisted of PBMCs, taken after 24 months of ibrutinib treatment. The origin of the receptors is a human donor with chronic lymphocytic leukemia. Both conserved end residues are part of each CDR3. Fields, in order: CDR3 protein, clone size, J gene, V gene, CDR3 length. For some rows the clone size is stated as once, few or many, or as a class when expanded; others skip it.

CDR3 protein: CAISGKDGNSYEQYF; clone size: -; J gene: TRBJ2-7; V gene: TRBV10-3; CDR3 length: 15
CDR3 protein: CASRDLDRVQPQHF; clone size: -; J gene: TRBJ1-5; V gene: TRBV6-6; CDR3 length: 14
CDR3 protein: CASSRQGNTEAFF; clone size: -; J gene: TRBJ1-1; V gene: TRBV7-2; CDR3 length: 13
CDR3 protein: CASSPTVTGSSGNTIYF; clone size: -; J gene: TRBJ1-3; V gene: TRBV18; CDR3 length: 17
CDR3 protein: CASSLTTGVNTEAFF; clone size: -; J gene: TRBJ1-1; V gene: TRBV7-2; CDR3 length: 15
CDR3 protein: CARRGPSGNTIYF; clone size: -; J gene: TRBJ1-3; V gene: TRBV5-1; CDR3 length: 13
CDR3 protein: CSVDSGINTGELFF; clone size: -; J gene: TRBJ2-2; V gene: TRBV29-1; CDR3 length: 14
CDR3 protein: CASTLNTEAFF; clone size: -; J gene: TRBJ1-1; V gene: TRBV6-1; CDR3 length: 11
CDR3 protein: CSVGGAINEQFF; clone size: -; J gene: TRBJ2-1; V gene: TRBV29-1; CDR3 length: 12
CDR3 protein: CASTLTGQGEYNEQFF; clone size: few; J gene: TRBJ2-1; V gene: TRBV19; CDR3 length: 16
CDR3 protein: CASSFSGAFYNEQFF; clone size: few; J gene: TRBJ2-1; V gene: TRBV28; CDR3 length: 15
CDR3 protein: CSVSRTNTGELFF; clone size: -; J gene: TRBJ2-2; V gene: TRBV29-1; CDR3 length: 13
CDR3 protein: CASREGISNQPQHF; clone size: -; J gene: TRBJ1-5; V gene: TRBV5-1; CDR3 length: 14
CDR3 protein: CASSLGQASNSPLHF; clone size: -; J gene: TRBJ1-6; V gene: TRBV5-6; CDR3 length: 15
CDR3 protein: CASSPHSQRNYGYTF; clone size: once; J gene: TRBJ1-2; V gene: TRBV7-2; CDR3 length: 15
CDR3 protein: CASGLVRGGLRDTEAFF; clone size: few; J gene: TRBJ1-1; V gene: TRBV12-5; CDR3 length: 17
CDR3 protein: CASSSQQVGLAEQYF; clone size: once; J gene: TRBJ2-7; V gene: TRBV28; CDR3 length: 15
CDR3 protein: CASSLEALAAQSYEQYF; clone size: -; J gene: TRBJ2-7; V gene: TRBV5-1; CDR3 length: 17
CDR3 protein: CASTYRQHSNQPQHF; clone size: -; J gene: TRBJ1-5; V gene: TRBV19; CDR3 length: 15
CDR3 protein: CASGAGNQPQHF; clone size: -; J gene: TRBJ1-5; V gene: TRBV7-9; CDR3 length: 12
CDR3 protein: CASSVAYRVGEDTEAFF; clone size: few; J gene: TRBJ1-1; V gene: TRBV9; CDR3 length: 17
CDR3 protein: CASSFEGRDGYTF; clone size: -; J gene: TRBJ1-2; V gene: TRBV7-9; CDR3 length: 13
CDR3 protein: CASSLGTGPPYEQYF; clone size: -; J gene: TRBJ2-7; V gene: TRBV7-8; CDR3 length: 15
CDR3 protein: CASETGDRYEQYF; clone size: -; J gene: TRBJ2-7; V gene: TRBV6-6; CDR3 length: 13
CDR3 protein: CASSLGGSGEQYF; clone size: -; J gene: TRBJ2-7; V gene: TRBV7-8; CDR3 length: 13
CDR3 protein: CASSLQNPYEQYF; clone size: once; J gene: TRBJ2-7; V gene: TRBV27; CDR3 length: 13
CDR3 protein: CASSYALPTVNTEAFF; clone size: -; J gene: TRBJ1-1; V gene: TRBV6-6; CDR3 length: 16
CDR3 protein: CASSLVGGLTEAFF; clone size: -; J gene: TRBJ1-1; V gene: TRBV5-8; CDR3 length: 14
CDR3 protein: CSVKGGNQPQHF; clone size: -; J gene: TRBJ1-5; V gene: TRBV29-1; CDR3 length: 12
CDR3 protein: CASSDSTGHQPQHF; clone size: few; J gene: TRBJ1-5; V gene: TRBV2; CDR3 length: 14
CDR3 protein: CASSFPARGSYEQYF; clone size: once; J gene: TRBJ2-7; V gene: TRBV5-4; CDR3 length: 15
CDR3 protein: CASRQTGLGNTIYF; clone size: -; J gene: TRBJ1-3; V gene: TRBV7-2; CDR3 length: 14